The 11 T cell receptor beta chains below were found in one sample sequenced in a study of T cell repertoires in cytomegalovirus infection. TCRdb fed the reads into MiXCR, producing one record per CDR3 protein. The sample consists of approximately 500,000 distinct CDR3 sequences, roughly 12% of them appearing once. What was sequenced was PBMCs. The receptors were sampled from a human donor in good health (CMV status not recorded). Some clones in this sample may be carry-over from other donors' samples.

This clonotype was recorded a few times. A read error may explain this, as a much larger clone is one base away. V is TRBV5-8 and J is TRBJ2-3; 7 bases agree with TRBD1. The CDR3 totals 14 residues. The germline gives CDR1 SGHTS, CDR2 YDEGEE. Germline trimming cut 4 bases from V and 2 bases from J; bases unmatched to any gene: 4. CDR3 sequence: CASSPGQTTDTQYF. CDR3 bases: TGTGCCAGCAGCCCGGGACAGACCACAGATACGCAGTATTTT.

This clonotype was found many times. The V gene is TRBV9, the J gene TRBJ1-3; tentatively, D is TRBD1 (6 bases). Between the trimmed V and J ends, which lost 4 bases and 0 bases, there was a span of 11 bases. Germline values: CDR1 SGDLS, CDR2 YYNGEE. The CDR3 is 15 residues long. This CDR3 reads CASSSQGTSGNTIYF. CDR3 nucleotide sequence: TGTGCCAGCAGCTCACAGGGAACCTCTGGAAACACCATATATTTT.

This clonotype showed up many times. The chain uses TRBV5-1 and TRBJ2-2; D perhaps matches TRBD2 (5 bases). There are 15 residues in the CDR3. Germline CDR1 SGHRS, CDR2 YFSETQ. Trimming took 1 base from V and 1 from J, leaving 8 bases between them. CDR3 DNA: TGCGCCAGCAGCTTGAGGGAGAAGAACACCGGGGAGCTGTTTTTT. Translated: CASSLREKNTGELFF.

The chain carries TRBV28 and TRBJ1-2; D might be TRBD1 (5 bases). Deletions cut 2 bases from V and 4 bases from J, with 8 bases between. CDR1 and CDR2 (germline): MDHEN, SYDVKM. The CDR3 is 13 amino acids. In DNA form, the CDR3 reads TGTGCCAGCAGTTTAATGGGGGTCTATGGCTACACCTTC. This codes for CASSLMGVYGYTF.

The CDR3 is CASSIEGSYGYTF. The CDR3 coding sequence is TGTGCCAGTAGTATTGAGGGCTCCTATGGCTACACCTTC. The chain couples TRBV19 to TRBJ1-2; no definite D call. The CDR3 spans 13 residues. The germline gives CDR1 LNHDA, CDR2 SQIVND (reference sequence). V shed 3 bases and J shed 4 bases, with 9 bases lying between them.

V and J are TRBV20-1 and TRBJ2-1; 13 nucleotides align to TRBD2. V shed 6 bases and J 9 bases; nucleotides not matched to a gene: 5. Germline V gene data show CDR1 as DFQATT and CDR2 as SNEGSKA (reference sequence). CDR3 size: 13 residues. The CDR3 sequence is CSAMGLAGREQFF. CDR3 nucleotides: TGCAGTGCCATGGGACTAGCGGGACGTGAGCAGTTCTTC.

The rearrangement joins TRBV5-1 to TRBJ2-5; D unclear. The CDR3 runs 14 residues. Germline assignment: CDR1 SGHRS and CDR2 YFSETQ. The ends were cut back, 1 base at V and 2 bases at J, with 9 bases in the middle. CDR3 in DNA: TGCGCCAGCAGCTTGACAACTGGACAAGAGACCCAGTACTTC. It codes for CASSLTTGQETQYF. Full variable domain (remainder filled in from reference TRBV5-1 and TRBJ2-5): KAGVTQTPRYLIKTRGQQVTLSCSPISGHRSVSWYQQTPGQGLQFLFEYFSETQRNKGNFPGRFSGRQFSNSRSEMNVSTLELGDSALYLCASSLTTGQETQYFGPGTRLLVL.

Many counts were recorded for this clonotype. V gene TRBV10-3 combines with J gene TRBJ2-7; 8 bases are a match to TRBD1. V shed 6 bases and J 3 bases; nucleotides not matched to a gene: 10. In germline, CDR1 is ENHRY, CDR2 SYGVKD. This CDR3 is 15 amino acids long. The CDR3 DNA reads TGTGCCATCAGGGGACAGGCCAAAGGGGGCTACGAGCAGTACTTC. It encodes CAIRGQAKGGYEQYF.

The chain couples TRBV29-1 to TRBJ2-1; 12 bases fit TRBD2. CDR3 length equals 16 residues. Germline V gives CDR1 SQVTM, CDR2 ANQGSEA. The junction had 11 bases not matched to a gene; V was cut back by 4 bases and J by 7 bases. The DNA for the CDR3 is TGCAGCGTTGGGGGGGCGAGCGGACTAGCGGGAAATGAGCAGTTCTTC. Translated, it gives CSVGGASGLAGNEQFF.

The table lists this clonotype with a few counts. The chain couples TRBV24-1 to TRBJ2-1; tentative D call: TRBD2 (6 bases). Germline lookup yields CDR1 KGHDR and CDR2 SFDVKD. The CDR3 loop spans 14 amino acids. V lost 3 bases and J 8 bases, leaving 13 bases between the germline ends. CDR3 in DNA: TGTGCCACCAGTGATAGGAGGGGCCGGGATGAGCAGTTCTTC. Amino acid sequence: CATSDRRGRDEQFF.

There are many counts of this clonotype. V gene TRBV27 combines with J gene TRBJ2-7, with D perhaps matching TRBD1 or TRBD2 (5 bases each). The V gene's germline CDR1 is MNHEY and CDR2 SMNVEV (reference sequence). This CDR3 comprises 15 residues. Trimming left V 2 bases short and J 0 bases short, with 11 bases between. CDR3 sequence (DNA): TGTGCCAGCAGTTTAGAGGGACCCCTCTCCTACGAGCAGTACTTC. Protein sequence: CASSLEGPLSYEQYF.